The clone carrying this T cell receptor beta chain has only a few counts. Its antigen remains unknown. This record comes from a study of CD8+ T cells in alopecia areata. Study-wide findings and caveats: The study found TCR sharing across patients less clear than in mice, possibly for HLA reasons. Normal skin's resident alphabeta T cells are also sequenced in scalp samples. Elevated clonality characterized lesional scalp relative to normal scalp, particularly in alopecia totalis/universalis.

The germline CDR1 and CDR2 sequences are SGHTA and FQGNSA. V lost 3 bases, J lost 6 bases, and 3 bases stayed unmatched. The CDR3 runs 15 residues. Extraction of RNA preceded its reverse transcription into cDNA, which served as the sequencing template. Using immunoSEQ multiplex PCR, the repertoire was profiled, and TCRdb retains in-frame clones only, with some absent. The sample lists around 100,000 clones, approximately 58% occurring once. Sequencing was carried out using CD4+ T cells sorted from blood. V gene TRBV7-2 combines with J gene TRBJ2-3, with 13 bases that match TRBD2. This TCR was recovered from a human donor in good health. The DNA of the CDR3 is TGTGCCAGCAGCTTGGGACTAGCGGGGTATGATACGCAGTATTTT. It specifies CASSLGLAGYDTQYF. The variable domain in full, with the rest retrieved from reference TRBV7-2 and TRBJ2-3, is GAGVSQSPSNKVTEKGKDVELRCDPISGHTALYWYRQSLGQGLEFLIYFQGNSAPDKSGLPSDRFSAERTGGSVSTLTIQRTQQEDSAVYLCASSLGLAGYDTQYFGPGTRLTVL.